These T cell receptor beta chains were read from a single sample in a study of T-cell reconstitution after alpha-beta-depleted transplantation in children. One entry per CDR3 protein, called by TCRdb with MiXCR from the PCR reads. Of around 240,000 distinct CDR3 sequences listed, 9.7% were seen once; the top ten hold less than 6%. The input for sequencing was PBMCs from the stem cell graft donor, taken from the stem cell graft. These receptors all stem from a human donor who donated a stem cell graft to a child with SCID. Both conserved end residues are part of each CDR3. A D gene is named only where the DNA matches it firmly. Clone sizes are given selectively: once, few, many, or a class where the clone is expanded.

.,TRBV19,.,TRBJ1-1,CASTRDTNTEAFF,TGTGCCAGTACCCGGGACACGAACACTGAAGCTTTCTTT
TRBD2,TRBV20-1,many,TRBJ2-3,CSAGESPSGGAPDTQYF,TGCAGTGCTGGGGAGAGCCCTAGCGGGGGGGCCCCAGATACGCAGTATTTT
.,TRBV29-1,.,TRBJ2-2,CSVVGRGKSGELFF,TGCAGCGTTGTCGGTAGAGGGAAGTCCGGGGAGCTGTTTTTT
TRBD1,TRBV10-1,.,TRBJ1-2,CANKPSRQGRLGVRGYTF,TGCGCCAACAAGCCATCCCGACAGGGAAGGTTGGGGGTGCGTGGCTACACCTTC
.,TRBV10-3,.,TRBJ1-2,CATTPDSDSSYGYTF,TGTGCCACCACCCCGGACAGCGATTCTTCCTATGGCTACACCTTC
.,TRBV20-1,many,TRBJ1-2,CSARVDPPGGYTF,TGCAGTGCTAGAGTGGACCCCCCGGGGGGCTACACCTTC
.,TRBV7-2,many,TRBJ2-5,CASSFRGIETQYF,TGTGCCAGCAGCTTTCGGGGGATTGAGACCCAGTACTTC
.,TRBV20-1,.,TRBJ1-3,CSARDRAWAGNTIYF,TGCAGTGCTAGAGATCGAGCGTGGGCCGGAAACACCATATATTTT
.,TRBV3-1,many,TRBJ2-3,CASTNRGSTDTQYF,TGTGCCAGCACCAACCGGGGAAGCACAGATACGCAGTATTTT
.,TRBV9,many,TRBJ1-4,CASSANQGMVGEKLFF,TGTGCCAGCAGCGCTAATCAGGGGATGGTTGGAGAAAAACTGTTTTTT
.,TRBV7-8,.,TRBJ1-1,CASRRSPNTEAFF,TGTGCCAGCAGAAGATCACCGAACACTGAAGCTTTCTTT
TRBD1,TRBV12-3/TRBV12-4,many,TRBJ1-1,CASSWDRRVF,TGTGCCAGCAGTTGGGACAGGCGGGTCTTT
.,TRBV5-6,many,TRBJ2-3,CASSSPSLTDTQYF,TGTGCCAGCAGCTCCCCCTCCCTCACAGATACGCAGTATTTT
.,TRBV12-3/TRBV12-4,many,TRBJ2-2,CASSQEDRNTGELFF,TGTGCCAGCAGTCAAGAAGACAGGAACACCGGGGAGCTGTTTTTT
TRBD2,TRBV10-3,many,TRBJ2-3,CAISGSGGASDTQYF,TGTGCCATCAGTGGCAGCGGGGGGGCGTCAGATACGCAGTATTTT
.,TRBV12-3/TRBV12-4,many,TRBJ2-6,CASMDSGSNVLTF,TGTGCCAGCATGGACAGTGGGTCCAACGTCCTGACTTTC
.,TRBV7-2,many,TRBJ1-5,CASSLQVNQPQHF,TGTGCCAGCAGCTTACAGGTCAATCAGCCCCAGCATTTT
.,TRBV6-1,many,TRBJ2-2,CASWDGSPTGELFF,TGTGCCAGTTGGGATGGTAGCCCCACCGGGGAGCTGTTTTTT
.,TRBV7-8,many,TRBJ2-3,CASSPRTQGNTDTQYF,TGTGCCAGCAGCCCCCGGACCCAGGGGAACACAGATACGCAGTATTTT
.,TRBV4-1,many,TRBJ1-1,CASSQDPAPLNTEAFF,TGCGCCAGCAGCCAAGATCCAGCCCCTTTGAACACTGAAGCTTTCTTT
.,TRBV11-1,few,TRBJ2-1,CASSFLPGETDSYNEQFF,TGTGCCAGCAGCTTTCTTCCGGGGGAGACCGACTCTTACAATGAGCAGTTCTTC
TRBD1,TRBV4-1,many,TRBJ1-6,CASSQVPTGVNSPLHF,TGCGCCAGCAGCCAAGTTCCGACAGGGGTTAATTCACCCCTCCACTTT
.,TRBV29-1,many,TRBJ1-2,CSVEGRGGGYTF,TGCAGCGTCGAGGGGCGGGGAGGAGGCTACACCTTC
.,TRBV7-9,many,TRBJ1-1,CASSPAQGFTEAFF,TGTGCCAGCAGCCCGGCACAGGGTTTCACTGAAGCTTTCTTT
TRBD1,TRBV4-1,many,TRBJ2-3,CASSQDPGQGAADTQYF,TGCGCCAGCAGCCAAGACCCGGGACAGGGTGCGGCAGATACGCAGTATTTT
.,TRBV12-3/TRBV12-4,.,TRBJ1-5,CASSFRDNQPQHF,TGTGCCAGCAGTTTTAGGGACAATCAGCCCCAGCATTTT
.,TRBV7-2,many,TRBJ2-1,CASSLGQGSYNEQFF,TGTGCCAGCAGCTTAGGTCAGGGATCCTACAATGAGCAGTTCTTC
.,TRBV4-1,many,TRBJ2-3,CASRRADTQYF,TGCGCCAGCAGAAGGGCAGATACGCAGTATTTT
.,TRBV28,few,TRBJ1-5,CASSDNQPQHF,TGTGCCAGCAGTGATAATCAGCCCCAGCATTTT
.,TRBV5-1,many,TRBJ2-2,CASSFSSTTGELFF,TGCGCCAGCAGCTTTAGCAGTACCACCGGGGAGCTGTTTTTT
.,TRBV7-9,many,TRBJ1-4,CASSLATSEKLFF,TGTGCCAGCAGCTTAGCGACTTCAGAAAAACTGTTTTTT
.,TRBV12-3/TRBV12-4,few,TRBJ1-1,CASSLQGTNTEAFF,TGTGCCAGCAGTTTACAAGGGACAAACACTGAAGCTTTCTTT
TRBD2,TRBV9,many,TRBJ2-1,CASSVGQRGGRTSYNEQFF,TGTGCCAGCAGCGTAGGCCAGCGGGGGGGCCGAACCTCCTACAATGAGCAGTTCTTC
TRBD1,TRBV12-3/TRBV12-4,.,TRBJ2-2,CASSFQTGTANTGELFF,TGTGCCAGCAGTTTCCAAACCGGGACAGCGAACACCGGGGAGCTGTTTTTT
.,TRBV5-1,many,TRBJ2-3,CASSLVPAGADTQYF,TGCGCCAGCAGCTTGGTTCCGGCTGGGGCAGATACGCAGTATTTT
TRBD1,TRBV29-1,many,TRBJ1-2,CSVEGGQSTNYGYTF,TGCAGCGTTGAGGGGGGACAGTCCACTAACTATGGCTACACCTTC
.,TRBV20-1,many,TRBJ1-4,CSAGRGGATNEKLFF,TGCAGTGCTGGTCGGGGAGGGGCAACTAATGAAAAACTGTTTTTT
.,TRBV6-1,many,TRBJ1-2,CASRFMRLAGDSSGYTF,TGTGCCAGCAGGTTCATGCGATTGGCAGGGGATAGTAGTGGCTACACCTTC
.,TRBV5-1,many,TRBJ2-7,CASSAGSSGQQYF,TGCGCCAGCAGCGCTGGTAGCAGCGGTCAGCAGTACTTC
.,TRBV11-2,many,TRBJ2-3,CASSLDTSTDTQYF,TGTGCCAGCAGCTTAGATACTAGCACAGATACGCAGTATTTT
TRBD2,TRBV29-1,many,TRBJ2-3,CSVDRGGAGVPDTQYF,TGCAGCGTGGACCGCGGGGGGGCGGGAGTCCCAGATACGCAGTATTTT